Given below is one TCR beta chain in context. Its antigen is undetermined. The sort gate was single viable CD3+CD4+CD8-CD45RO+ cells for memory CD4+ T cells. CMV serostatus came from serum IgG against pp150, pp28, p38, p52. Total CD4+ T cells were enriched by CD4 positive selection. CDR1 and CDR2 from the germline V gene are SGHDT and YYEEEE. This CDR3 contains 15 residues. V was trimmed by 4 bases and J by 0 bases, leaving 11 bases between them. The record originates from a study of memory CD4+ T cells and cytomegalovirus serostatus. Notes on the study in general: Each of 55 to 80 CMV-associated TCRbeta sequences occurred in one to five individuals.

Sequenced by immunoSEQ multiplex PCR; TCRdb stores in-frame clones only, minus some. The table records 40,000 to 55,000 clones, about 73% of them present only once. The chain joins TRBV5-6 to TRBJ1-5; D not certain. Sequenced material: memory CD4+ T cells from blood. This clonotype originated in an adult in good health and CMV-seronegative. CDR3 sequence (DNA): TGTGCCAGCAGCAGGTACGGAAATAGCAATCAGCCCCAGCATTTT. This encodes CASSRYGNSNQPQHF.